Listed below are T cell receptor beta chains from one sample, sequenced in a study of Ad26.COV2.S vaccination and SARS-CoV-2 variants. Sequencing used immunoSEQ multiplex PCR; TCRdb keeps in-frame clones, though not all of them. The sample holds hundreds of thousands of clones, roughly 86% seen once. This specimen consisted of peripheral blood, obtained in a trial of Ad26.COV2.S vaccine versus placebo. The receptors come from a person aged 18 to 59 who received the Ad26.COV2.S COVID-19 vaccine or a placebo. Both conserved end residues are part of each CDR3. D genes are given only for firm matches. Clone sizes are given selectively: once, few, many, or a class where the clone is expanded.

CDR3: CASSHGGRLLQYF
DNA: TGTGCCAGCAGCCATGGTGGGAGGTTACTACAGTACTTC
J: TRBJ2-5
D: NA
V: TRBV3-1/TRBV3-2
size: NA

CDR3: CASSLGSRVAFF
DNA: TGTGCCAGCAGTTTAGGGTCAAGGGTAGCTTTCTTT
J: TRBJ1-1
D: NA
V: TRBV12-3/TRBV12-4
size: NA

CDR3: CASSLYGGRAASYNEQFF
DNA: TGTGCCAGCAGTTTATACGGCGGGAGGGCAGCATCCTACAATGAGCAGTTCTTC
J: TRBJ2-1
D: TRBD2
V: TRBV27
size: NA

CDR3: CASSFGGLPGQESYEQYF
DNA: TGTGCCAGCAGTTTTGGAGGGTTACCGGGACAGGAATCCTACGAGCAGTACTTC
J: TRBJ2-7
D: TRBD1
V: TRBV28
size: NA

CDR3: CASSSPGQGENEQFF
DNA: TGTGCCAGCAGTTCACCGGGACAGGGGGAGAATGAGCAGTTCTTC
J: TRBJ2-1
D: TRBD1
V: TRBV27
size: NA

CDR3: CASSQVSGPYSGNTIYF
DNA: TGTGCCAGCAGCCAAGTTTCGGGGCCTTATTCTGGAAACACCATATATTTT
J: TRBJ1-3
D: NA
V: TRBV4-2
size: NA

CDR3: CASMRGLAGDEQFF
DNA: TGTGCCAGCATGAGGGGACTAGCGGGGGATGAGCAGTTCTTC
J: TRBJ2-1
D: TRBD2
V: TRBV2
size: NA

CDR3: CASSLRGANEKLFF
DNA: TGTGCCAGCAGTCTCAGGGGTGCTAATGAAAAACTGTTTTTT
J: TRBJ1-4
D: NA
V: TRBV3-1/TRBV3-2
size: NA

CDR3: CASRDSPSGAPEQFF
DNA: TGCGCCAGCAGGGACTCCCCAAGCGGGGCCCCCGAGCAGTTCTTC
J: TRBJ2-1
D: TRBD2
V: TRBV5-1
size: NA

CDR3: CATSRVPGRGHDNTEAFF
DNA: TGTGCCACCAGCAGAGTCCCCGGCCGGGGGCATGATAACACTGAAGCTTTCTTT
J: TRBJ1-1
D: NA
V: TRBV15
size: NA

CDR3: CASSQMTEFWGETQYF
DNA: TGCGCCAGCAGCCAAATGACAGAATTTTGGGGAGAGACCCAGTACTTC
J: TRBJ2-5
D: NA
V: TRBV4-1
size: NA

CDR3: CATSRETGGETQYF
DNA: TGTGCCACCAGCAGAGAGACGGGCGGAGAGACCCAGTACTTC
J: TRBJ2-5
D: NA
V: TRBV15
size: once

CDR3: CSASGGWVNNEQFF
DNA: TGCAGTGCTAGTGGGGGGTGGGTCAACAATGAGCAGTTCTTC
J: TRBJ2-1
D: NA
V: TRBV20-1
size: NA

CDR3: CASSSPPGTYTGELFF
DNA: TGTGCCAGCAGCTCCCCCCCCGGGACCTACACCGGGGAGCTGTTTTTT
J: TRBJ2-2
D: NA
V: TRBV5-4
size: NA

CDR3: CASSYMTGGLYNEQFF
DNA: TGTGCCAGCAGTTACATGACAGGGGGCTTATACAATGAGCAGTTCTTC
J: TRBJ2-1
D: TRBD1
V: TRBV6-5
size: NA

CDR3: CAWSTLGEAYEQYF
DNA: TGTGCCTGGAGTACGCTCGGGGAGGCCTACGAGCAGTACTTC
J: TRBJ2-7
D: NA
V: TRBV30
size: NA

CDR3: CASSQVRTGSGANVLTF
DNA: TGCGCCAGCAGCCAAGTGAGGACAGGGTCTGGGGCCAACGTCCTGACTTTC
J: TRBJ2-6
D: TRBD1
V: TRBV4-1
size: once

CDR3: CASSPALADYEQYF
DNA: TGTGCCAGCAGCCCTGCCCTGGCGGATTACGAGCAGTACTTC
J: TRBJ2-7
D: NA
V: TRBV5-6
size: NA

CDR3: CASSLDGQGFDEQFF
DNA: TGTGCCAGCAGCTTGGATGGACAGGGCTTTGATGAGCAGTTCTTC
J: TRBJ2-1
D: TRBD1
V: TRBV5-6
size: NA

CDR3: CASSYGRVSDTEAFF
DNA: TGTGCCAGCAGTTACGGTAGGGTTTCGGACACTGAAGCTTTCTTT
J: TRBJ1-1
D: NA
V: TRBV6-5
size: NA

CDR3: CASSNRDRVVNTEAFF
DNA: TGTGCCAGCAGCAACCGGGACAGGGTAGTGAACACTGAAGCTTTCTTT
J: TRBJ1-1
D: TRBD1
V: TRBV9
size: NA

CDR3: CASSLRDKSFEQYF
DNA: TGTGCCAGCAGTCTCCGGGACAAGTCCTTCGAGCAGTACTTC
J: TRBJ2-7
D: NA
V: TRBV5-4
size: NA

CDR3: CASSRTSQYNEQFF
DNA: TGTGCCAGCAGCCGGACTAGCCAATACAATGAGCAGTTCTTC
J: TRBJ2-1
D: TRBD2
V: TRBV6-1
size: NA

CDR3: CASSLQGSFRDTQYF
DNA: TGTGCCAGCAGCTTGCAGGGTAGTTTCAGAGATACGCAGTATTTT
J: TRBJ2-3
D: NA
V: TRBV5-6
size: NA

CDR3: CASFSGSIPDTQYF
DNA: TGTGCCAGCTTTAGCGGGAGCATCCCAGATACGCAGTATTTT
J: TRBJ2-3
D: TRBD2
V: TRBV6-5
size: NA

CDR3: CASSHSLESQPQHF
DNA: TGTGCCAGCAGCCATTCCCTTGAGAGTCAGCCCCAGCATTTT
J: TRBJ1-5
D: NA
V: TRBV3-1/TRBV3-2
size: NA

CDR3: CASSYSGTGSREQYF
DNA: TGTGCCAGCAGTTACTCCGGGACGGGATCCCGCGAGCAGTACTTC
J: TRBJ2-7
D: NA
V: TRBV6-5
size: NA

CDR3: CASSLAAVPGDEAFF
DNA: TGTGCCAGCAGCTTAGCTGCCGTTCCCGGTGATGAAGCTTTCTTT
J: TRBJ1-1
D: NA
V: TRBV7-2
size: NA

CDR3: CASSIARQDLGGYTF
DNA: TGTGCCAGTAGTATAGCCCGACAGGACCTAGGTGGCTACACCTTC
J: TRBJ1-2
D: NA
V: TRBV19
size: NA

CDR3: CAISESTVTGELFF
DNA: TGTGCCATCAGTGAGTCGACCGTTACCGGGGAGCTGTTTTTT
J: TRBJ2-2
D: NA
V: TRBV10-3
size: NA

CDR3: CAWSGRSGTSMNTEAFF
DNA: TGTGCCTGGAGTGGTCGTAGCGGGACATCTATGAACACTGAAGCTTTCTTT
J: TRBJ1-1
D: NA
V: TRBV30
size: NA

CDR3: CASSQGKRTYF
DNA: TGTGCCAGCAGCCAAGGGAAGCGGACTTACTTC
J: TRBJ2-7
D: NA
V: TRBV3-1/TRBV3-2
size: NA

CDR3: CAISESTWDEKLFF
DNA: TGTGCCATCAGTGAGTCGACTTGGGATGAAAAACTGTTTTTT
J: TRBJ1-4
D: NA
V: TRBV10-3
size: NA

CDR3: CASSQEGGGVRNIQYF
DNA: TGTGCCAGCAGCCAAGAAGGGGGTGGTGTAAGGAACATTCAGTACTTC
J: TRBJ2-4
D: NA
V: TRBV14
size: NA

CDR3: CAWSGERITGELFF
DNA: TGTGCCTGGAGTGGCGAGCGGATCACCGGGGAGCTGTTTTTT
J: TRBJ2-2
D: NA
V: TRBV30
size: NA

CDR3: CASSPGGDTEAFF
DNA: TGTGCCAGCTCACCTGGCGGGGACACTGAAGCTTTCTTT
J: TRBJ1-1
D: NA
V: TRBV18
size: NA

CDR3: CSVEERQSNTEAFF
DNA: TGCAGCGTTGAAGAAAGGCAGTCGAACACTGAAGCTTTCTTT
J: TRBJ1-1
D: NA
V: TRBV29-1
size: NA

CDR3: CASSLYTRGAARDEQFF
DNA: TGTGCCAGCAGCTTATATACACGAGGAGCGGCACGGGATGAGCAGTTCTTC
J: TRBJ2-1
D: NA
V: TRBV7-6
size: NA

CDR3: CASSQTSGRVPEQFF
DNA: TGTGCCAGCAGTCAAACTAGCGGGAGAGTACCCGAGCAGTTCTTC
J: TRBJ2-1
D: TRBD2
V: TRBV3-1/TRBV3-2
size: few

CDR3: CASSYYRDYSYEQYF
DNA: TGTGCCAGCAGCTACTACAGGGATTACTCCTACGAGCAGTACTTC
J: TRBJ2-7
D: NA
V: TRBV21-1
size: NA

CDR3: CASSEGGTNEKLFF
DNA: TGTGCCAGCAGTGAGGGGGGCACTAATGAAAAACTGTTTTTT
J: TRBJ1-4
D: NA
V: TRBV2
size: NA